What follows are 21 T cell receptor beta chains derived from one specimen sequenced in a study of shared clonotypes between healthy human individuals. Using immunoSEQ multiplex PCR, the repertoire was profiled, and TCRdb retains in-frame clones only, with some absent. The sample shows a few million clones, 80% to 95% of them seen only once. The sequencing sample was made of naive CD4+ T cells from PBMCs. Subset indicated: CD45RA+ positively selected. These TCRs come from a man aged 18 to 30 in good health. Some clones in this sample may be carry-over from other donors' samples.

This rearrangement joins TRBV19 to TRBJ2-6; D might be TRBD2 (5 bases). From germline, CDR1 is LNHDA and CDR2 SQIVND (reference sequence). The CDR3 has 17 residues. Trimming pared 9 bases from V and 0 bases from J, leaving 18 bases between. CDR3 sequence reads: CASVFERKSSGANVLTF. The DNA for the CDR3 is TGTGCCAGCGTCTTCGAGCGGAAGAGCTCTGGGGCCAACGTCCTGACTTTC. The whole variable domain, filled in from reference TRBV19 and TRBJ2-6, reads DGGITQSPKYLFRKEGQNVTLSCEQNLNHDAMYWYRQDPGQGLRLIYYSQIVNDFQKGDIAEGYSVSREKKESFPLTVTSAQKNPTAFYLCASVFERKSSGANVLTFGAGSRLTVL.

The chain uses TRBV11-2 and TRBJ1-1, with D unclear. Trimming pared 5 bases from V and 5 bases from J, leaving 15 bases between. CDR1 SGHAT and CDR2 FQNNGV come from the germline V gene. The CDR3 sequence is 14 residues long. The CDR3 DNA reads TGTGCCAGCAGCCCTCTATTGACGGCGACTGAAGCTTTCTTT. Its protein is CASSPLLTATEAFF.

This clone appeared once. V is TRBV15 and J is TRBJ2-3, with a tentative D call TRBD1 (5 bases). Germline V CDR1 and CDR2: LNHNV, YYDKDF (reference sequence). V shed 3 bases and J shed 10 bases, with 11 bases lying between them. This CDR3 contains 12 residues. CDR3 sequence (DNA): TGTGCCACCAGCAGGCCCTCCAGGGCGCAGTATTTT. Amino acid sequence: CATSRPSRAQYF.

This sequence joins TRBV5-1 and TRBJ2-7, with 9 bases aligning to TRBD2. Germline CDR1 SGHRS, CDR2 YFSETQ. Unmatched junction bases numbered 10, after V lost 4 bases and J lost 5 bases. CDR3 length equals 15 residues. The CDR3 loop is CASSPRAGGGDEQYF. The CDR3 bases are TGCGCCAGCAGCCCCCGAGCGGGAGGCGGGGACGAGCAGTACTTC.

The chain employs TRBV7-9 and TRBJ2-5, with TRBD2 matching over 9 bases. Germline-derived CDR1 and CDR2 are SEHNR and FQNEAQ (reference sequence). The J segment lost 5 bases and the V segment lost 1 base, leaving 2 bases of the junction unmatched. The CDR3 length is 14 residues. The CDR3 sequence: CASSLGTSAETQYF. The CDR3 DNA is TGTGCCAGCAGCTTAGGGACTAGCGCGGAGACCCAGTACTTC.

This clone was seen only once. CDR3 residues: CASSVLGTGNTGELFF. CDR3 sequence (DNA): TGTGCCAGCAGCGTCCTAGGGACAGGGAACACCGGGGAGCTGTTTTTT. The chain uses TRBV7-2 and TRBJ2-2; 8 nucleotides align to TRBD1. The germline V gene has CDR1 SGHTA and CDR2 FQGNSA. There are 16 residues in the CDR3. V lost 5 bases, J lost 1 base, and 6 bases stayed unmatched.

This chain uses TRBV5-1 with TRBJ2-7; 10 bases agree with TRBD2. The germline V gene has CDR1 SGHRS and CDR2 YFSETQ. Germline trimming cut 4 bases from V and 6 bases from J; bases unmatched to any gene: 13. The CDR3 has 16 amino acids. CDR3 DNA sequence: TGCGCCAGCAGCGCAATAGCGGGAGGAGTTTCGAGCGAGCAGTACTTC. It yields the protein CASSAIAGGVSSEQYF.

V usage is TRBV5-1 and J usage is TRBJ2-6; D is unclear. Germline assignment: CDR1 SGHRS and CDR2 YFSETQ. This CDR3 has 16 residues. V lost 4 bases to trimming and J lost 8 bases, with 19 bases between them. Here the CDR3 reads CASSAGVGRMSNVLTF. The CDR3 DNA sequence: TGCGCCAGCAGCGCTGGTGTAGGTAGAATGTCCAACGTCCTGACTTTC.

The chain combines TRBV7-2 with TRBJ2-7, with D possibly TRBD1 on 6 matching bases. V was cut by 4 bases and J by 3 bases, with 10 bases left in between. This CDR3 region has 13 residues. Germline-derived CDR1 and CDR2 are SGHTA and FQGNSA. For the CDR3, the DNA is TGTGCCAGCAGCTCCCAAGGGGGCTACGAGCAGTACTTC. Its protein is CASSSQGGYEQYF. Based on the CDR3 plus reference TRBV7-2 and TRBJ2-7, the full variable domain is GAGVSQSPSNKVTEKGKDVELRCDPISGHTALYWYRQSLGQGLEFLIYFQGNSAPDKSGLPSDRFSAERTGGSVSTLTIQRTQQEDSAVYLCASSSQGGYEQYFGPGTRLTVT.

J is TRBJ2-5 and V is TRBV28, with D unresolved. V lost 2 bases and J 6 bases, leaving 4 bases between the germline ends. The CDR3 loop spans 11 amino acids. The germline V gene has CDR1 MDHEN and CDR2 SYDVKM. The CDR3 nucleotides are TGTGCCAGCAGTTTAGACCAGACCCAGTACTTC. Its translation: CASSLDQTQYF.

This chain connects TRBV7-9 to TRBJ1-2; 7 bases line up with TRBD1. Germline V gene sequence: CDR1 SEHNR, CDR2 FQNEAQ (reference sequence). This CDR3 is 13 amino acids long. V shed 7 bases, J shed 2 bases, and the junction held 4 bases outside the gene matches. CDR3 region: CASTKTGNYGYTF. Here the CDR3 DNA reads TGTGCCAGCACCAAGACAGGGAACTATGGCTACACCTTC. The full variable domain, completed using reference TRBV7-9 and TRBJ1-2, is DTGVSQNPRHKITKRGQNVTFRCDPISEHNRLYWYRQTLGQGPEFLTYFQNEAQLEKSRLLSDRFSAERPKGSFSTLEIQRTEQGDSAMYLCASTKTGNYGYTFGSGTRLTVV.

This clone has a single count. The rearrangement uses TRBV5-8 and TRBJ1-2; unclear D gene. Germline-derived CDR1 and CDR2 are SGHTS and YDEGEE. The CDR3 extends over 12 amino acids. Trimming stripped 1 base from V and 5 bases from J, with 6 bases between. This chain's CDR3 is CASSLRVYGYTF. The CDR3 nucleotides read TGTGCCAGCAGCTTGAGGGTGTATGGCTACACCTTC.

CDR3 loop: CASSLVRGRNEQFF. The CDR3 DNA is TGTGCCAGCAGCTTAGTCAGGGGGCGCAATGAGCAGTTCTTC. The rearrangement links TRBV11-1 to TRBJ2-1, with 8 bases fitting TRBD1. The CDR3 sequence is 14 residues long. V shed 1 base, J shed 6 bases, and the junction held 2 bases outside the gene matches. Germline assignment: CDR1 SGHAT and CDR2 FQDESV (reference sequence).

The V call is TRBV19, the J call TRBJ2-5; 8 bases align to TRBD2. CDR3 length equals 15 residues. Germline-derived CDR1 and CDR2 are LNHDA and SQIVND (reference sequence). J was trimmed by 1 base and V by 5 bases; bases with no gene match: 6. CDR3 sequence: CASSAASGFQETQYF. The CDR3 region has the DNA TGTGCCAGTAGTGCGGCTAGCGGGTTCCAAGAGACCCAGTACTTC.

This clone was detected a few times. The chain has TRBV25-1 and TRBJ2-7; D ambiguous. From germline, CDR1 is MGHDK and CDR2 SYGVNS. Trimming removed 6 bases from V and 6 bases from J, with 15 bases in between. This CDR3 is 13 amino acids long. CDR3 amino acids: CASRPPGRSEQYF. The CDR3 bases are TGTGCCAGCAGACCCCCGGGCAGGAGCGAGCAGTACTTC.

The chain uses TRBV14 and TRBJ1-1, with 8 bases aligning to TRBD1. V dropped 8 bases and J dropped 4; count of bases not matched to a gene: 15. Per the germline V gene, CDR1 is SGHDN and CDR2 is FVKESK. CDR3 length: 16 amino acids. In DNA, the CDR3 is TGTGCCAGCGGGGACACTTCGACAGGGGTGACCACTGAAGCTTTCTTT. It yields the protein CASGDTSTGVTTEAFF.

This chain uses TRBV5-1 with TRBJ2-3; TRBD2 aligns across 8 bases. Looked up from germline, CDR1 is SGHRS and CDR2 is YFSETQ. The CDR3 loop spans 13 amino acids. Trimming removed 3 bases from V and 5 bases from J; junction bases left unmatched: 2. The CDR3 region is CASSWGTRDTQYF. In nucleotides, the CDR3 is TGCGCCAGCAGCTGGGGGACTAGAGATACGCAGTATTTT.

The rearrangement uses TRBV4-3 and TRBJ2-1, with D possibly TRBD1 on 5 matching bases. Trimming took off 0 bases at V and 0 bases at J, with 12 bases between the two ends. Germline-derived CDR1 and CDR2 are LGHNA and YSLEER. This CDR3 region has 17 residues. CDR3 loop: CASSQDWGSLSYNEQFF. CDR3 bases: TGCGCCAGCAGCCAAGATTGGGGCAGCCTCTCCTACAATGAGCAGTTCTTC.

V usage is TRBV28 and J usage is TRBJ2-2, with 9 bases matching TRBD2. With V trimmed by 1 base and J by 1 base, 1 base remained unmatched. Germline-derived CDR1 and CDR2 are MDHEN and SYDVKM. The CDR3 has 16 amino acids. The CDR3 reads CASSLSAGGNTGELFF. The CDR3 bases are TGTGCCAGCAGTTTATCAGCGGGAGGGAACACCGGGGAGCTGTTTTTT.

The chain combines TRBV19 with TRBJ2-6; D is possibly TRBD1 (6 bases). Per the germline V gene, CDR1 is LNHDA and CDR2 is SQIVND (reference sequence). V was shortened by 3 bases and J by 6 bases, with 12 bases between the two germline ends. The CDR3 totals 15 residues. CDR3 residues: CASSIWAGEANVLTF. The CDR3 nucleotides read TGTGCCAGTAGTATCTGGGCAGGGGAGGCCAACGTCCTGACTTTC.

The V and J genes are TRBV19 and TRBJ2-2; 14 nucleotides line up with TRBD2. V was clipped by 4 bases and J by 7 bases; unmatched bases: 8. The CDR3 runs to 17 residues. Germline CDR1 LNHDA, CDR2 SQIVND (reference sequence). DNA of the CDR3: TGTGCCAGTAGTAACCCGGGACTAGCGGGAGTGAGCGGGGAGCTGTTTTTT. It translates to CASSNPGLAGVSGELFF.